The present T cell receptor (beta chain) was sequenced within a study of identical twins (dated by TCRdb to about 2016). Notes on the research overall: TCR alpha and beta repertoires from monozygotic twins, unrelated adults of various ages and cord blood were deep-sequenced to test whether fetal clonotypes persist. To rule out contamination, replicate twin experiments were performed at different times with different library preparation protocols.

The germline V gene (reference sequence) provides CDR1 GTSNPN and CDR2 SVGIG. The CDR3 contains 14 residues, cysteine and phenylalanine counted. Only CDR3 DNA remains: 42 bases, in frame from the first base. V drops 2 bases and J drops 4 bases, leaving 12 bases in between. This clonotype has just a few counts. Its antigen is unknown. Within one base of it there is no much larger clone, and no base qualities were kept. The study at large found these results: Conclusions relied on cross-sectional statistical analysis, since the same donors could not be followed over many years. Invariant T cells such as MAIT and iNKT could partly confound zero-insertion analyses, though diverse VJ usage argued against this for most clonotypes. Out-of-frame TCR alpha sequences shared between twins showed an excess of low generation-probability sequences compared with coincidental sharing between unrelated individuals. A weaker excess of twin sharing was found in beta out-of-frame sequences because the signal-to-noise ratio was lowered by fewer shared sequences. In monozygotic twins, out-of-frame TCR alpha sharing was systematically underestimated by recombination models, although the models agreed with sharing between unrelated individuals. Abundant cord blood beta clonotypes had fewer insertions, young adult naive repertoires showed a similar but weaker trend, and memory repertoires showed no such trend.

Every donor in the study was a healthy Caucasian. Three pairs of female monozygotic twins, all aged about 18 to 29 years, made up the twin cohort. RNA for TCR libraries was isolated from peripheral blood mononuclear cells. To prepare the library, 5' RACE was applied. Sequencing was carried out with an Illumina HiSeq 2000. A universal primer binding site was added through template switching, and the final cDNA carried a unique molecular identifier so that TCR cDNA molecules could be counted accurately. Specific primers in the conserved constant-segment region were used to synthesize first-strand cDNA for TCR alpha and beta chains. Each cDNA library was double barcoded, with a SMART-Mk sample barcode plus Illumina barcodes, to control for contamination. Two successive PCR steps introduced TruSeq adapter sequences along with Illumina sample barcodes. Sequencing of the TCR alpha and beta cDNA libraries was done on the Illumina HiSeq platform using custom primers. In the paper's pipeline: Unique molecular identifiers were extracted from raw reads with MiGEC, and CDR3 positions were determined with MiXCR. Recombination models were inferred per individual with the repgenHMM and IGoR tools using an EM algorithm. The analysis of shared clonotypes was done with the tcR package in R, with sharing normalized by the product of cloneset sizes. To study raw recombination without the effects of thymic and clonal selection, out-of-frame nonproductive sequences were analyzed. In TCRdb, the public reads were trimmed at Q25 with fastp and aligned with MiXCR, with productive beta chains retained. Each CDR3 protein appears once, grouped with its most common genes and DNA. TCRdb's processing, not the authors', yielded these V and J calls. This sample gives 570,000 or so distinct CDR3 sequences in total; over 8.5% of them show up just once. The ten most abundant clones make up around 3% of the sample.

A further study also used this sample, focusing on yellow fever vaccine responses in identical twins. The other study reports the following: The T cell response to vaccination in identical twins was reported by the authors to appear partly convergent and partly personalized. The study precisely tracked vaccine-responding T cell clones in identical twins.

The receptor comes from a woman under 30 in good health. The rearranged segments are TRBV30 and TRBJ2-1; a tentative D match to TRBD2 spans 6 bases. The sequencing input was PBMCs. The base sequence is TGTGCCTGGAGTCGGGAGCGAGGGTACAATGAGCAGTTCTTC. Its protein product is CAWSRERGYNEQFF. Reference TRBV30 and TRBJ2-1 genes cover what lies past the CDR3, so the full variable domain is SQTIHQWPATLVQPVGSPLSLECTVEGTSNPNLYWYRQAAGRGLQLLFYSVGIGQISSEVPQNLSASRPQDRQFILSSKKLLLSDSGFYLCAWSRERGYNEQFFGPGTRLTVL.